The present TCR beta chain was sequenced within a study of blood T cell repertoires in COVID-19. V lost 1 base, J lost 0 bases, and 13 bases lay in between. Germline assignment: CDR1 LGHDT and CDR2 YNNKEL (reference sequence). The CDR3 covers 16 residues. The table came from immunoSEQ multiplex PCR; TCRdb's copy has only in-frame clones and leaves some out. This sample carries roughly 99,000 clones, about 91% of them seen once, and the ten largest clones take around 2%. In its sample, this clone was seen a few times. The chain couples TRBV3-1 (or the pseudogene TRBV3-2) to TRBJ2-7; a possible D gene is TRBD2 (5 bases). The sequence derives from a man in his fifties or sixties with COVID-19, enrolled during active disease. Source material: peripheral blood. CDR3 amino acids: CASSQVKRAVSYEQYF. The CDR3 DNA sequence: TGTGCCAGCAGCCAAGTAAAGAGAGCGGTCTCCTACGAGCAGTACTTC.